The T cell receptor (beta chain) described here comes from a study of T-cell memory formation after mild COVID-19. Study as a whole: Clusters of TCRs were largely donor specific. Study-wide points: Memory sampled before infection contained some responding clones, suggesting cross-reactive memory joined.

CDR3 length: 14 residues. Germline V gene data show CDR1 as SGDLS and CDR2 as YYNGEE. Trimming took 4 bases from V and 8 from J, leaving 18 bases between them. Constant-segment-primed 5'RACE gave TCR alpha and TCR beta cDNA libraries with sample barcodes and UMIs. TCRdb called the 5' RACE reads again in MiXCR, with one record for every CDR3 protein. This table holds roughly 280,000 distinct CDR3 sequences, about 16% found once. Of note for this clonotype: Antigen: not known.

The receptor's source is a man younger than 30 who had mild COVID-19 (a few samples of this study predate the infection). Cell type and time point are not known. Sequenced sample: PBMCs or a T cell subset sorted from them (not recorded which). The chain has TRBV9 and TRBJ1-2, with a tentative D call TRBD1 (6 bases). CDR3 coding DNA: TGTGCCAGCAGCCCTCATACCCCAGGGGAAGGCTACACCTTC. It codes for CASSPHTPGEGYTF.